These 21 T cell receptor beta chains were all obtained from the same sample, sequenced in a study of cytomegalovirus exposure and HLA in healthy donors. PCR amplification relied on 60 Vbeta primers (plus 13 Jbeta primers). This table comes from immunoSEQ multiplex PCR, and its TCRdb copy is limited to in-frame clones, with some not included. The sample includes about 170,000 clones, over 75% seen only once; the top ten take 2.3%. Source material: PBMCs. All receptors come from a male donor in good health and CMV-seronegative.

The rearrangement uses TRBV18 and TRBJ1-6, with 7 nucleotides matching TRBD1. This CDR3 has 14 amino acids. Germline CDR1 reads KGHSH; CDR2 reads LQKENI. The V segment lost 6 bases and the J segment 6 bases; nucleotides outside the gene matches: 5. The DNA of the CDR3 is TGTGCCAGCTCGGCAGGGGGTTCTAATTCACCCCTCCACTTT. Translating it yields CASSAGGSNSPLHF.

The gene calls are TRBV2 and TRBJ2-5; tentative D call: TRBD2 (5 bases). V was clipped by 4 bases and J by 5 bases, with 11 bases between them. The CDR3 is made up of 13 amino acids. Germline lookup yields CDR1 SNHLY and CDR2 FYNNEI. This CDR3 is CASSARGGETQYF. The CDR3 DNA reads as TGTGCCAGCAGTGCCCGGGGTGGGGAGACCCAGTACTTC.

This sequence joins TRBV18 and TRBJ1-2; 10 bases are shared with TRBD1. Per germline, CDR1 KGHSH and CDR2 LQKENI. The ends lost 6 bases at V and 8 bases at J; junction bases unmatched: 6. This CDR3 is 13 amino acids long. CDR3 amino acids: CASSPGQGYGYTF. CDR3 nucleotides: TGTGCCAGCTCCCCGGGACAGGGGTACGGCTACACCTTC.

The gene calls are TRBV2 and TRBJ1-5; no firm D call. Germline CDR1 and CDR2: SNHLY and FYNNEI. This CDR3 contains 14 residues. V lost 6 bases to trimming and J lost 6 bases, with 15 bases between them. CDR3 nucleotide sequence: TGTGCCAGCAGGGAGACGCGTAGTAGTCAGCCCCAGCATTTT. The encoded protein is CASRETRSSQPQHF.

This clone was seen just once. The chain combines TRBV10-1 with TRBJ1-1, with D uncertain. Germline V gene sequence: CDR1 WNHNN, CDR2 SYGVQD (reference sequence). V dropped 9 bases and J dropped 7 bases, with 9 bases sitting between them. The CDR3 is made up of 10 amino acids. CDR3 nucleotides: TGCGCCAGAGCCGATATTGAAGCTTTCTTT. It codes for CARADIEAFF.

The chain is built from TRBV29-1 and TRBJ2-1; no clear D. The CDR3 extends over 12 amino acids. The V end was cut by 4 bases, the J end by 9 bases, with 13 bases between. Germline CDR1 and CDR2: SQVTM and ANQGSEA. The DNA for the CDR3 is TGCAGCGTTGCATTACTAAAGGCTGAGCAGTTCTTC. Translation gives CSVALLKAEQFF.

The chain uses TRBV18 and TRBJ2-2, with 13 bases fitting TRBD2. The V and J ends lost 0 bases and 5 bases, in that order; junction bases with no gene match: 3. Germline V gene lookup returns CDR1 KGHSH and CDR2 LQKENI. The CDR3 length is 17 residues. CDR3 sequence (DNA): TGTGCCAGCTCACCACCGGAGACTAGCGGGGGGACCGGGGAGCTGTTTTTT. This codes for CASSPPETSGGTGELFF.

The gene calls are TRBV7-2 and TRBJ1-4, with D maybe TRBD1 (6 bases). The CDR3 runs to 16 residues. Between the trimmed V and J ends, which lost 5 bases and 3 bases, there was a span of 16 bases. CDR1 SGHTA and CDR2 FQGNSA come from the germline V gene. CDR3 nucleotides: TGTGCCAGCAGCCCGAACAGGGTCGCGGCTAATGAAAAACTGTTTTTT. It translates to CASSPNRVAANEKLFF.

This chain uses TRBV15 with TRBJ1-3, with 9 bases identical to TRBD1. Losses at the gene ends were 8 bases for V and 4 bases for J; bases not matched to a gene: 3. The CDR3 runs to 13 residues. Per germline, CDR1 LNHNV and CDR2 YYDKDF (reference sequence). This CDR3 reads CATQQGAGNTIYF. Written as DNA, the CDR3 is TGTGCCACCCAACAGGGGGCAGGAAACACCATATATTTT.

This rearrangement joins TRBV7-9 to TRBJ2-3; no clear D gene. Germline V CDR1 and CDR2: SEHNR, FQNEAQ (reference sequence). Trimming took 1 base from V and 1 from J, leaving 9 bases between them. The CDR3 length is 15 residues. The CDR3 nucleotides are TGTGCCAGCAGCTTAGTCCTCGCAGGCACAGATACGCAGTATTTT. It yields the protein CASSLVLAGTDTQYF. The full variable domain, its missing parts supplied by reference TRBV7-9 and TRBJ2-3, is DTGVSQNPRHKITKRGQNVTFRCDPISEHNRLYWYRQTLGQGPEFLTYFQNEAQLEKSRLLSDRFSAERPKGSFSTLEIQRTEQGDSAMYLCASSLVLAGTDTQYFGPGTRLTVL.

This chain links TRBV6-5 with TRBJ1-3; D gene unclear. V shed 0 bases and J shed 0 bases, with 6 bases lying between them. Germline V CDR1 and CDR2: MNHEY, SVGAGI. The CDR3 length is 15 residues. CDR3 amino acids: CASSYSWSSGNTIYF. The CDR3, as DNA: TGTGCCAGCAGTTACTCTTGGAGCTCTGGAAACACCATATATTTT.

The chain has TRBV5-4 and TRBJ2-1; the match to TRBD2 covers 11 bases. CDR3 size: 17 residues. V lost 1 base to trimming and J lost 10 bases; unmatched junction nucleotides: 13. Germline CDR1 is SGHNT and CDR2 is YYREEE (reference sequence). Written as DNA, the CDR3 is TGTGCCAGCAGCTTGTGGGCTGGGACTAGCGGTTCAGGGGAGCAGTTCTTC. Encoded protein: CASSLWAGTSGSGEQFF.

The chain uses TRBV7-9 and TRBJ1-1; D is unclear. The CDR3 totals 11 residues. V lost 5 bases, J lost 7 bases, and 8 bases lay in between. CDR1 is SEHNR and CDR2 is FQNEAQ in the germline V gene (reference sequence). The CDR3 region is CASSDLSEAFF. CDR3 DNA sequence: TGTGCCAGCAGCGATCTTAGTGAAGCTTTCTTT.

J is TRBJ2-7 and V is TRBV15; the D gene is possibly TRBD1 (6 bases). Germline lookup yields CDR1 LNHNV and CDR2 YYDKDF (reference sequence). This CDR3 region has 14 residues. V was clipped by 4 bases and J by 2 bases, with 12 bases between them. DNA of the CDR3: TGTGCCACCAGCAAACAAGGGGGTGCCTACGAGCAGTACTTC. Translating gives CATSKQGGAYEQYF.

This clone appeared once. The chain carries TRBV4-1 and TRBJ1-1; 9 nucleotides align to TRBD1. The germline V gene has CDR1 MGHRA and CDR2 YSYEKL. This CDR3 contains 15 residues. Germline trimming cut 4 bases from V and 5 bases from J; bases unmatched to any gene: 8. The CDR3 DNA follows: TGCGCCAGCAGCCCCCCCGGGACAGGGAGGACTGAAGCTTTCTTT. Translation: CASSPPGTGRTEAFF.

The CDR3 sequence: CAISGTEKYNEQFF. CDR3 sequence (DNA): TGTGCCATCAGTGGGACTGAGAAATACAATGAGCAGTTCTTC. The V gene is TRBV10-3, the J gene TRBJ2-1, with D possibly being TRBD2 (5 bases). V was shortened by 4 bases and J by 4 bases, with 11 bases between the two germline ends. The length of the CDR3 is 14 residues. CDR1 is ENHRY and CDR2 is SYGVKD in the germline V gene.

The J gene is TRBJ1-2, the V gene TRBV11-2; TRBD1 aligns across 8 bases. This CDR3 has 15 amino acids. Germline V lookup: CDR1 SGHAT, CDR2 FQNNGV. J lost 0 bases, V lost 5 bases, and 5 bases had no gene match. The CDR3 region has the DNA TGTGCCAGCAGCCCCGGGACAGGAACTAACTATGGCTACACCTTC. It is translated as CASSPGTGTNYGYTF.

This clone appeared once. The rearrangement uses TRBV5-4 and TRBJ2-2; the match to TRBD2 covers 8 bases. The junction had 10 bases not matched to a gene; V was cut back by 4 bases and J by 5 bases. Per the germline V gene, CDR1 is SGHNT and CDR2 is YYREEE (reference sequence). The CDR3 totals 16 residues. Here the CDR3 DNA reads TGTGCCAGCAGCCCGCATGCGGGGGGCGCAACCGGGGAGCTGTTTTTT. Its protein is CASSPHAGGATGELFF.

V is TRBV15 and J is TRBJ1-5, with TRBD1 as a possible D gene (5 bases). The CDR3 is 16 residues long. Trimming shortened V by 0 bases and J by 7 bases, and 16 bases separated the two germline ends. Germline V gene lookup returns CDR1 LNHNV and CDR2 YYDKDF (reference sequence). DNA of the CDR3: TGTGCCACCAGCAGAGATCCCGCAGGGTTCCGGCAGCCCCAGCATTTT. This translates into CATSRDPAGFRQPQHF.

This clone was observed a handful of times. V usage is TRBV18 and J usage is TRBJ1-6; 8 bases map to TRBD1. The V gene end was trimmed by 5 bases and the J gene end by 9 bases; junction bases not matched to a gene: 6. In germline, CDR1 is KGHSH, CDR2 LQKENI. CDR3 length: 14 residues. This CDR3 is CASSLDRGGSPLHF. DNA of the CDR3: TGTGCCAGCTCATTAGACAGGGGTGGTTCACCCCTCCACTTT.

The rearrangement joins TRBV9 to TRBJ2-7; 7 bases align to TRBD2. Germline V gives CDR1 SGDLS, CDR2 YYNGEE. The V gene end was trimmed by 4 bases and the J gene end by 5 bases; junction bases not matched to a gene: 12. The CDR3 is 15 residues long. As DNA, the CDR3 is TGTGCCAGCAGCATTAGGGGCGGGGGACTGAACGAGCAGTACTTC. Translated, it gives CASSIRGGGLNEQYF.